Listed here is a single TCR beta chain. The data were taken from a study of blood T cell repertoires in COVID-19. Looking at the study overall: The analysed material was cDNA or gDNA that came from T cells, B-cell-depleted T cells, or PBMCs.

Some clones are missing from TCRdb's copy, which holds only in-frame ones; the method was immunoSEQ multiplex PCR. In the table there are more than 150,000 clones, around 87% of which are singletons. The J segment lost 5 bases and the V segment lost 4 bases, leaving 14 bases of the junction unmatched. Germline V CDR1 and CDR2: GTSNPN, SVGIG (reference sequence). The CDR3 is 15 amino acids. The chain recombines TRBV30 with TRBJ2-7, with 7 nucleotides matching TRBD2. This clonotype was obtained from a man in his forties or fifties with active or convalescent COVID-19. The sample taken for sequencing was peripheral blood. CDR3 amino acids: CAWNRPGTGTNEQYF. The DNA for the CDR3 is TGTGCCTGGAACAGACCCGGGACGGGGACTAACGAGCAGTACTTC.